The rows below give T cell receptor beta chains drawn from one sample of a study of blood T cell repertoires in COVID-19. Only in-frame clones appear in the TCRdb table, and some are missing; sequencing was by immunoSEQ multiplex PCR. The repertoire includes fewer than 350,000 clones, around 89% of them detected once, and 1.5% to 2% sits in the top ten. The material sequenced was peripheral blood. The origin of the receptors is a woman aged 25 to 45 with COVID-19, enrolled during active disease. Both conserved end residues are trimmed from each CDR3. Size is stated for part of the rows, as once, few or many counts, or as a class when the clone is expanded.

v_gene,abundance,CDR3aa
TRBV3-1/TRBV3-2,.,ASSPLTGNTEAF
TRBV15,few,ATRPQGSSGNTIY
TRBV7-2,.,ASSTGAGGSNQPQH
TRBV7-9,once,ASSLRGADYNEQF
TRBV6-5,.,ASTPDRAGNTIY
TRBV5-4,.,ASSPGLPNTGELF
TRBV5-1,.,ASSLDGRANYGYT
TRBV7-8,.,ASSPLRGPNTEAF
TRBV5-1,.,ASSYRDGQETQY
TRBV7-3,.,ASSLIPSSYNEQF
TRBV5-6,.,ASSLVGRNEKLF
TRBV5-1,.,ASSLVVGGTEAF
TRBV7-9,.,ASSEATDTQY
TRBV6-5,.,ASSYSRQGDEKLF
TRBV2,.,ASKNVQGSNSPLH
TRBV10-2,few,ATHRDGGYT
TRBV6-5,.,ASRRDSAYNSPLH
TRBV11-2,.,ASSLGGAGPPYNEQF
TRBV5-1,.,ASSLGHSQEEKLF
TRBV18,.,ASSPGLAGNNEQF
TRBV5-5,.,ASSLGGQGYADTQY
TRBV9,.,ASSVGGSFQETQY
TRBV7-8,.,ASSLGWDTNQPQH
TRBV27,once,ASRQAGHYGYT
TRBV14,.,ASRRGGNTEAF
TRBV4-3,.,ASSQEVSQGMGTEAF